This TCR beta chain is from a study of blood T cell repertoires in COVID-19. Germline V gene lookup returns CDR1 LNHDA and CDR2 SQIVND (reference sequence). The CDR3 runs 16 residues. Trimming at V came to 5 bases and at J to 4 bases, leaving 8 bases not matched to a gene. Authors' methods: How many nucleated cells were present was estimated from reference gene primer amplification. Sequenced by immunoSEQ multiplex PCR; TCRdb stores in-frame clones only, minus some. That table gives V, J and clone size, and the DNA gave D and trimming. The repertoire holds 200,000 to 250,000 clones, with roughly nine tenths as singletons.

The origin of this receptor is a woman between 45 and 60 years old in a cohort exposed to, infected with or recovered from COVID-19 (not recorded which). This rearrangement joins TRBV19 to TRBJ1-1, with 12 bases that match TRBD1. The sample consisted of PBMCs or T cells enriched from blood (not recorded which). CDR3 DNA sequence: TGTGCCAGTAGTCCGGGACAGGGGGCGAGGCGCACTGAAGCTTTCTTT. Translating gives CASSPGQGARRTEAFF.